These 20 T cell receptor beta chains came from one sample sequenced in a study of cytomegalovirus exposure and HLA in healthy donors. Amplification used 60 Vbeta primers and 13 Jbeta primers. Profiling relied on immunoSEQ multiplex PCR, and the TCRdb table lists in-frame clones only, not all of them. The data show approximately 200,000 clones, roughly 85% seen once. The specimen sequenced was PBMCs. Receptors were obtained from a woman in her fifties or sixties in good health and CMV-seronegative.

The V and J genes are TRBV27 and TRBJ2-1; 9 bases fit TRBD1. This CDR3 has 13 amino acids. Germline loops: CDR1 MNHEY, CDR2 SMNVEV (reference sequence). V gave up 6 bases and J gave up 7 bases; unmatched junction bases: 4. The CDR3 nucleotides are TGTGCCAGCAGAGTACAGGGGGCTAATGAGCAGTTCTTC. It specifies CASRVQGANEQFF.

This chain links TRBV6-1 with TRBJ2-1; 13 nucleotides match TRBD2. After removal of 7 bases from V and 8 bases from J, the junction contained 2 bases not matched to a gene. Per germline, CDR1 MNHNS and CDR2 SASEGT. This CDR3 contains 13 residues. CDR3 nucleotides: TGTGCCAGCAAACTAGCGGGAGGGGATGAGCAGTTCTTC. Translation: CASKLAGGDEQFF.

The chain employs TRBV5-7 and TRBJ2-3, with 10 bases aligning to TRBD2. Being an ORF, TRBV5-7 has a function that is uncertain. The CDR3 has 15 amino acids. J was trimmed by 2 bases and V by 3 bases; bases with no gene match: 3. The chain's CDR3 is CASSSGTSDTDTQYF. The CDR3 DNA reads as TGTGCCAGCAGCTCCGGGACTAGCGACACAGATACGCAGTATTTT.

This clone was detected only a few times. V gene TRBV5-1 combines with J gene TRBJ2-1; 7 bases match TRBD2. After removal of 0 bases from V and 5 bases from J, the junction contained 5 bases not matched to a gene. The CDR3 extends over 15 amino acids. CDR1 and CDR2 from the germline V gene are SGHRS and YFSETQ. Here the CDR3 reads CASSLVGTMDNEQFF. Here the CDR3 DNA reads TGCGCCAGCAGCTTGGTTGGGACTATGGACAATGAGCAGTTCTTC. Using reference TRBV5-1 and TRBJ2-1 for the parts outside the CDR3, the full variable domain is KAGVTQTPRYLIKTRGQQVTLSCSPISGHRSVSWYQQTPGQGLQFLFEYFSETQRNKGNFPGRFSGRQFSNSRSEMNVSTLELGDSALYLCASSLVGTMDNEQFFGPGTRLTVL.

CDR3 in DNA: TGTGCCAGCAGCTTGGGGGGGCCACTACGCTATGGCTACACCTTC. It is translated as CASSLGGPLRYGYTF. V usage is TRBV5-4 and J usage is TRBJ1-2; maybe TRBD1 (6 bases). V was cut by 0 bases and J by 4 bases, with 13 bases left in between. The CDR3 is 15 amino acids. The V gene's germline CDR1 is SGHNT and CDR2 YYREEE (reference sequence).

CDR3 DNA: TGCGCCAGCAGCCTGGGGACTAGCGGTACCGGATGGGAGCAGTTCTTC. Translation: CASSLGTSGTGWEQFF. The J gene is TRBJ2-1, the V gene TRBV5-1; TRBD2 agrees at 11 bases. CDR3 length: 16 amino acids. Trimming took 4 bases from V and 10 from J; bases not matched to a gene: 13. Germline assignment: CDR1 SGHRS and CDR2 YFSETQ.

J is TRBJ1-5 and V is TRBV6-6; possible D gene TRBD1, 6 bases. The V gene's germline CDR1 is MNHNY and CDR2 SVGAGI (reference sequence). The germline V and J ends were trimmed by 7 bases and 7 bases, with 17 bases remaining between them. The CDR3 is 14 amino acids. The CDR3 DNA reads TGTGCCAGCACTAAAAGGGGGGGGCGGCAGCCCCAGCATTTT. It translates to CASTKRGGRQPQHF.

The chain uses TRBV2 and TRBJ1-1; D is possibly TRBD1 (5 bases). This CDR3 has 15 residues. V lost 2 bases to trimming and J lost 2 bases, with 12 bases between them. CDR1 is SNHLY, CDR2 FYNNEI, per germline. The CDR3 DNA reads TGTGCCAGCAGTGAAAGACAGATCCTAAACACTGAAGCTTTCTTT. This translates into CASSERQILNTEAFF.

This clone has just one count. The chain employs TRBV18 and TRBJ1-2, with D maybe TRBD1 (5 bases). The CDR3 is 16 residues long. CDR1 is KGHSH and CDR2 is LQKENI in the germline V gene. Trimming took 5 bases from V and 1 from J, leaving 17 bases between them. The DNA for the CDR3 is TGTGCCAGCTCAACCCCCCTCAGGGAAATTAACTATGGCTACACCTTC. Translating it yields CASSTPLREINYGYTF. The full variable domain, rest sourced from reference TRBV18 and TRBJ1-2, is NAGVMQNPRHLVRRRGQEARLRCSPMKGHSHVYWYRQLPEEGLKFMVYLQKENIIDESGMPKERFSAEFPKEGPSILRIQQVVRGDSAAYFCASSTPLREINYGYTFGSGTRLTVV.

This rearrangement joins TRBV6-5 to TRBJ1-2; a weak D match, TRBD1 (5 bases). The germline CDR1 and CDR2 sequences are MNHEY and SVGAGI. Trimming left V 5 bases short and J 8 bases short, with 12 bases between. The CDR3 length is 12 residues. The CDR3 DNA sequence: TGTGCCAGCAGTCCCACAGGAGACGGCTACACCTTC. This sequence encodes CASSPTGDGYTF.

The chain joins TRBV9 to TRBJ2-1, with D tentatively TRBD2 (6 bases). The germline V and J ends were trimmed by 5 bases and 7 bases, with 16 bases remaining between them. This CDR3 has 14 amino acids. Germline CDR1 is SGDLS and CDR2 is YYNGEE. The CDR3 DNA follows: TGTGCCAGCAGGCCGGGACTTAGCTTGAATGAGCAGTTCTTC. Translated, it gives CASRPGLSLNEQFF.

The chain links TRBV19 to TRBJ2-1, with a weak D call TRBD2 (5 bases). Per germline, CDR1 LNHDA and CDR2 SQIVND (reference sequence). V lost 6 bases to trimming and J lost 0 bases, with 15 bases between them. The CDR3 sequence is 16 residues long. CDR3 DNA sequence: TGTGCCAGTAGATCTCCGGGGTCACCCTCCTACAATGAGCAGTTCTTC. Residues: CASRSPGSPSYNEQFF.

The gene calls are TRBV29-1 and TRBJ2-5, with TRBD1 identical over 8 bases. Unmatched junction bases numbered 18, after V lost 7 bases and J lost 2 bases. The CDR3 is 17 residues long. Germline loops: CDR1 SQVTM, CDR2 ANQGSEA. CDR3 amino acids: CSADPGQGWGSQETQYF. As DNA, the CDR3 is TGCAGCGCCGACCCCGGACAGGGTTGGGGTTCACAAGAGACCCAGTACTTC.

This clone was seen a handful of times. The chain couples TRBV14 to TRBJ1-1; D is undetermined. This CDR3 contains 18 residues. The V end was cut by 0 bases, the J end by 0 bases, with 17 bases between. Germline CDR1 is SGHDN and CDR2 is FVKESK. The chain's CDR3 is CASSQDKKVGELNTEAFF. DNA for the CDR3: TGTGCCAGCAGCCAAGATAAAAAGGTCGGAGAATTGAACACTGAAGCTTTCTTT.

The chain has TRBV28 and TRBJ2-3; 10 bases match TRBD2. V trimming: 1 base; J trimming: 1 base; junction bases outside the gene matches: 8. The CDR3 loop spans 18 amino acids. Looked up from germline, CDR1 is MDHEN and CDR2 is SYDVKM. The CDR3: CASSLLGLAVGGTDTQYF. Written as DNA, the CDR3 is TGTGCCAGCAGTTTATTAGGACTAGCGGTCGGTGGCACAGATACGCAGTATTTT.

The rearrangement links TRBV9 to TRBJ2-1; TRBD2 agrees at 7 bases. V gave up 0 bases and J gave up 5 bases; unmatched junction bases: 5. Germline lookup yields CDR1 SGDLS and CDR2 YYNGEE. There are 15 residues in the CDR3. Here the CDR3 reads CASSVEGTTNNEQFF. Here the CDR3 DNA reads TGTGCCAGCAGCGTAGAAGGGACTACCAACAATGAGCAGTTCTTC.

J is TRBJ2-7 and V is TRBV6-5; 7 nucleotides align to TRBD1. CDR1 is MNHEY, CDR2 SVGAGI, per germline. With 0 bases clipped from V and 7 bases from J, the junction kept 9 bases outside the gene matches. This CDR3 is 15 amino acids long. DNA for the CDR3: TGTGCCAGCAGTTACTCGACAGGGTGGTTGGGTGAGCAGTACTTC. Protein sequence: CASSYSTGWLGEQYF.

The chain has TRBV11-2 and TRBJ2-4; TRBD1 matches at 9 bases. With 4 bases clipped from V and 6 bases from J, the junction kept 13 bases outside the gene matches. The CDR3 is 17 residues long. Germline assignment: CDR1 SGHAT and CDR2 FQNNGV. For the CDR3, the DNA is TGTGCCAGCAGCTCCTTGCCCGACGACAGGGGGAGAAACATTCAGTACTTC. It translates to CASSSLPDDRGRNIQYF.

The gene calls are TRBV5-4 and TRBJ1-2; D is unresolved. The CDR3 is made up of 15 amino acids. The V end was cut by 2 bases, the J end by 7 bases, with 18 bases between. Germline loops: CDR1 SGHNT, CDR2 YYREEE (reference sequence). The CDR3 coding sequence is TGTGCCAGCAGCTTTACGGAGCGGGTCGATTCTGGCTACACCTTC. It encodes CASSFTERVDSGYTF.

The genes are TRBV7-2 and TRBJ1-2; no definite D call. This CDR3 has 13 amino acids. The germline V and J ends were trimmed by 3 bases and 4 bases, with 9 bases remaining between them. Germline V gene sequence: CDR1 SGHTA, CDR2 FQGNSA. CDR3 protein: CASSFGGLYGYTF. The CDR3 DNA follows: TGTGCCAGCAGCTTTGGCGGACTCTATGGCTACACCTTC. Full variable domain (missing parts from reference TRBV7-2 and TRBJ1-2): GAGVSQSPSNKVTEKGKDVELRCDPISGHTALYWYRQSLGQGLEFLIYFQGNSAPDKSGLPSDRFSAERTGGSVSTLTIQRTQQEDSAVYLCASSFGGLYGYTFGSGTRLTVV.